This TCR beta chain was identified in a study of T cells in Graves' hyperthyroidism and ophthalmopathy (dated by TCRdb to about 2019). With respect to the entire study: TCR V-J signatures able to tell the groups apart were searched for in a discovery cohort of some 97 patients, of whom around 43 had Graves' ophthalmopathy and roughly 59 had stable Graves' hyperthyroidism. An independent validation cohort of around 19 hyperthyroidism patients and 17 patients who later progressed to ophthalmopathy tested prospective prediction of ophthalmopathy. The 100 or so discovery patients were randomly split 7:3 into training and test sets. The study also compared thyroid tissue and blood T-cell repertoires from 6 or 7 Graves' hyperthyroidism patients. After sampling, hyperthyroidism patients received methimazole starting at 30 mg daily, and ophthalmopathy patients received high-dose intravenous methylprednisolone. TCR Vbeta CDR3 sequencing of fewer than 150 peripheral blood samples (around 45 ophthalmopathy, roughly 72 hyperthyroidism and about 17 progressor patients) is reported in the paper.

The table lists this clonotype with a few counts. The antigen it recognizes is unknown. The input lacks base qualities; no much larger clone sits a single base away. The study excluded patients with uncontrolled infections, other autoimmune diseases, pregnancy or lactation. Diagnoses were based on clinical symptoms, serum thyroxine and TRAb, thyroid ultrasound and orbital computed tomography. Trizol reagent was used to extract total RNA, and RNA quality was then checked on an Agilent 2100 Bioanalyzer. Amplification of TCR beta CDR3 regions was carried out from RNA transcripts. For the first round of RT-PCR on the TCR CDR3, the HTBI primer set was used together with the Qiagen OneStep RT-PCR kit. Libraries were constructed in a second round of multiplex PCR, after which size selection and purification were performed. Sequencing of the libraries was done on an Illumina HiSeq2000 using paired-end 100 bp reads. Turning to the authors' computational methods: SOAPnuke was used to process the raw data, throwing out any read that contained adapters or uncalled bases, had a mean Phred below 15, or lacked an exact constant-primer or identifier match. COPE v1.2.5 was used to merge high-quality paired reads, and clonotypes were defined as unique nucleotide sequences. MiTCR v1.1 was used to align the clonotypes against IMGT TRBV, TRBD and TRBJ reference segments. The analysis included only V-J combinations with a frequency above 0.0001, which together covered 99% to 99.2% of the repertoires. A TCS score was defined as the ratio of F50 (clonal expansion) to E x V (chaos), with BLOSUM62-based TCRdist applied between CDR3 peptides within each V-J. Welch's t-statistics and random forest reduced some 510 V-J features to 13, which were used in a naive Bayes classifier (R e1071). Thyroid-blood repertoire similarity was quantified with the Morisita-Horn index. Through fastp at Q25 and MiXCR, TCRdb rebuilt clones from the public reads, retaining in-frame beta chains. Here each entry gathers all rows of one CDR3 protein and keeps the most common genes and DNA. TCRdb, not the original authors, processed these V and J calls. This sample comprises approximately 700,000 distinct CDR3 sequences, roughly 46% of them detected only once. The ten largest account for less than 8.5% of the sample.

The CDR3 starts with the cysteine, ends with the phenylalanine, and has 14 residues. Just CDR3 DNA is preserved here, 42 bases in frame from base 1. From the germline V gene, CDR1 is ENHRY and CDR2 is SYGVKD. V and J lose 2 bases and 4 bases, and a span of 11 bases separates them. What the authors observed across the whole study: In cross-validation, a model built on a 13 V-J signature told ophthalmopathy apart from stable hyperthyroidism with over 85% sensitivity and approximately 81% specificity, and in testing the same model reached 80%/75%. During validation, the model predicted progression to ophthalmopathy a median of around six months ahead of onset, with roughly 65% sensitivity and roughly 72% specificity. No statistical method was used to fix the sample size in advance, and group allocation was not hidden from the investigators. Most expanded thyroid clonotypes (frequency above 0.001) were also detected in blood, a finding suggesting that blood repertoires may reflect thyroid immune responses.

The V gene is TRBV10-3 and the J gene is TRBJ1-1; the D segment could be TRBD1, given 6 matching bases. The specimen was peripheral blood or thyroid tissue (not recorded which). The receptor was derived from an adult man with Graves' disease, either hyperthyroidism or ophthalmopathy (not recorded which). For the CDR3, the sequence is CAISERGLATEAFF. The nucleotide sequence is given as TGTGCCATCAGTGAGCGGGGGCTGGCCACTGAAGCTTTCTTT.